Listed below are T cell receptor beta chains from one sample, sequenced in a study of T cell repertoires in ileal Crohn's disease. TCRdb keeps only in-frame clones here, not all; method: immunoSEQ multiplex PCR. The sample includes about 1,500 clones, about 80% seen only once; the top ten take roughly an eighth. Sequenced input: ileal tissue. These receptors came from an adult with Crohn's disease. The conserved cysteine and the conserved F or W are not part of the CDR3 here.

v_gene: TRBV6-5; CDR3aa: ASTGPGGFSEAF
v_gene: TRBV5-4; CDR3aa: ASSAWTSGGDTQY
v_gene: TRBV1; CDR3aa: TSSQAGTPSSYEQY
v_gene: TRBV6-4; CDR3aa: ASSPRGDRGLF
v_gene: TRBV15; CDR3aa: ATSRGVREQF
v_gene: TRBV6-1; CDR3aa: ASNEGIGYT
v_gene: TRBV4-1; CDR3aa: ASSQAWGSTGELF
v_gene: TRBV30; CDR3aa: AWRDTYEQY
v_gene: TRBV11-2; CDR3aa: ASSPAGARNEQF
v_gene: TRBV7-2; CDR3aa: ASSLRSVSGYGYT
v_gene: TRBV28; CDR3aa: ASSPQGYGYT
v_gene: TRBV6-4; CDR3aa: ASSGEPLSNQPQH
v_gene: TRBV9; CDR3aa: ASSYEAGGLGTQY
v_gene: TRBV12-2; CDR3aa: ASRLSRRPLRDTQY
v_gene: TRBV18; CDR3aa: ASSPGDHIQY
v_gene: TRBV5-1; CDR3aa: ASSKDLEGYT
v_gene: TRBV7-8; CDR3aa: ASSSGANVLT
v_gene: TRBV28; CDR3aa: AIRGGSGGTDTQY
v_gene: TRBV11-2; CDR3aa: ASSRSGTGPTNNSPLH
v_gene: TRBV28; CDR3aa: ASRSGGTGELF
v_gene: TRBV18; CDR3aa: ASSLGQSAYEQY
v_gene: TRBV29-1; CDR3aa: SVAILAGGLYNEQF
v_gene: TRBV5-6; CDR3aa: ASSLSIPSGGRETQY
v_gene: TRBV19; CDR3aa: ASSIGGQPQH
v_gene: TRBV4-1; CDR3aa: ASSQSSQGLNEQF
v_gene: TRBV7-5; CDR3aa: ASSFPAGYDKNIQY
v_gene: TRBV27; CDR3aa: ASSYGQDRESYGYT
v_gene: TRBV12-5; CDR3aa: ASGFGAGELF
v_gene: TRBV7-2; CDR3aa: ASSLTPWPQETQY
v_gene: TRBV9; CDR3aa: ASSVADGRSPLH
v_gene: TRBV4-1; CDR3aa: ASSPSGGTDNEQF
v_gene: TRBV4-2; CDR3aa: ASSQGGPAPLH
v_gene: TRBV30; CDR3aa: AWSEAKGTAFYQPQH
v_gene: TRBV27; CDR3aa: ASSPTPLGQALSYEQY
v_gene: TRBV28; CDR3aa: ASSLILSYEQY
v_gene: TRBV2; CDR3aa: ASSEPIWVDTQY
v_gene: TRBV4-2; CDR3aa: ASSQERRGYGYT
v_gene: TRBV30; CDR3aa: AWGTGPPTGELF
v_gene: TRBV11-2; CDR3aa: ASSRTGGHQDTQY
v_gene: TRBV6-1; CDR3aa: ASSVGDSTDTQY
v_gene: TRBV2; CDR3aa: ASSEGSGMNTEAF